This entry concerns a single T cell receptor (beta chain). What it recognizes is unknown. PCR employed 60 Vbeta and 13 Jbeta primers. TCRdb's copy holds only in-frame clones and misses some; the assay was immunoSEQ multiplex PCR. Of roughly 190,000 clones in the sample, over 75% are singletons; the top ten hold more than 6%. CDR3 length equals 12 residues. V gave up 4 bases and J gave up 4 bases, with 7 bases separating them. Germline lookup yields CDR1 SNHLY and CDR2 FYNNEI. This entry belongs to a study of cytomegalovirus exposure and HLA in healthy donors. Whole-study context: Early on, a data release was issued that held roughly 84 million unique TCRs from HLA-typed donors.

Points from the study as a whole: In a later analysis, donors in an Asian-associated ancestry cluster reportedly had fewer N-insertions in productive TCRs than the cohort mean.

The sample comprised PBMCs. This chain uses TRBV2 with TRBJ1-2; the D is unclear. The TCR was taken from a man between 40 and 49 years old in good health and CMV-seropositive. The CDR3 DNA is TGTGCCAGCAGTGCGACTCTCTATGGCTACACCTTC. As protein: CASSATLYGYTF.